A single sample gave rise to the 2 T cell receptor beta chains below, sequenced in a study of blood T cell repertoires in COVID-19. The table came from immunoSEQ multiplex PCR; TCRdb's copy has only in-frame clones and leaves some out. The sample has some 82,000 clones; around 81% are singletons. Specimen: peripheral blood. Every receptor here comes from an elderly man with acute or convalescent COVID-19.

V usage is TRBV7-9 and J usage is TRBJ1-6, with a possible D match to TRBD1 (6 bases). The CDR3 contains 15 residues. Trimming left V 5 bases short and J 9 bases short, with 17 bases between. CDR1 SEHNR and CDR2 FQNEAQ come from the germline V gene (reference sequence). The CDR3 sequence is CASSRQGSVGSPLHF. The CDR3 DNA reads TGTGCCAGCAGCCGTCAGGGGTCGGTGGGTTCACCCCTCCACTTT.

The J gene is TRBJ2-5, the V gene TRBV7-2, with 11 bases aligning to TRBD1. J was trimmed by 2 bases and V by 5 bases; bases with no gene match: 7. There are 16 residues in the CDR3. CDR1 is SGHTA, CDR2 FQGNSA, per germline. CDR3 nucleotides: TGTGCCAGCAGCCACGTCGGGACAGGGGGTCAAGAGACCCAGTACTTC. It translates to CASSHVGTGGQETQYF.